This TCR beta chain emerged from a study of blood T cell repertoires in COVID-19. Study information: Acute and convalescent COVID-19 specimens originated in the United States, Italy and Spain.

Patients from Seattle were sampled longitudinally, starting during active infection. Deletions cut 7 bases from V and 7 bases from J, with 14 bases between. CDR3 size: 13 residues. The V gene's germline CDR1 is LNHDA and CDR2 SQIVND (reference sequence). Under the authors' procedure: Nucleated cell number was recorded as an estimate derived from reference gene primer amplification. TCRdb keeps only in-frame clones here, not all; method: immunoSEQ multiplex PCR. V, J and clone size are taken as reported in that table, and D and trimming were inferred from the DNA itself. The sample holds about 250,000 clones; about 91% are singletons and the top ten take about 6.7%. A single count supports this clone.

The source of this sequence is a woman aged 25 to 39 with COVID-19, enrolled during active disease. The V and J genes are TRBV19 and TRBJ1-5; a weak D match, TRBD1 (6 bases). Sequenced material: peripheral blood. The CDR3 region is CASKTGSRQPQHF. CDR3 bases: TGTGCCAGTAAAACAGGGTCGAGGCAGCCCCAGCATTTT. Supplemented by reference TRBV19 and TRBJ1-5, the full variable domain reads DGGITQSPKYLFRKEGQNVTLSCEQNLNHDAMYWYRQDPGQGLRLIYYSQIVNDFQKGDIAEGYSVSREKKESFPLTVTSAQKNPTAFYLCASKTGSRQPQHFGDGTRLSIL.